This T cell receptor beta chain was sequenced for a study of cytomegalovirus exposure and HLA in healthy donors. Whole-study context: The 90 to 150 validation repertoires were produced on the same platform as the 500 to 800 repertoires of the first cohort. This was reported in a later analysis. The study, taken as a whole, reports: In vitro work confirmed that a few CMV-associated chains recognize CMV antigens. The study listed around 150 cytomegalovirus-associated TCR beta chains. Most TCRs appeared rarely, but some public TCRs recurred in many donors.

The protocol was immunoSEQ multiplex PCR, while the TCRdb copy is restricted to in-frame clones and leaves out a portion. The top ten hold approximately 7% of the sample, which has approximately 200,000 clones, 84% seen once. The CDR3 covers 14 residues. The V gene's germline CDR1 is SGDLS and CDR2 YYNGEE. V was trimmed by 0 bases and J by 2 bases, leaving 9 bases between them. As for this clone: Its antigen is not identified.

The sequencing input was PBMCs. The chain links TRBV9 to TRBJ2-7; maybe TRBD1 (5 bases). This TCR was recovered from a young man in good health and CMV-seropositive. CDR3 amino acids: CASSVVDRTYEQYF. CDR3 DNA sequence: TGTGCCAGCAGCGTAGTAGACAGAACCTACGAGCAGTACTTC.